This T cell receptor (beta chain) was captured in a study of T cells in Graves' hyperthyroidism and ophthalmopathy. Study observations and caveats: Clonotypes that were expanded in thyroid above 0.001 mostly appeared in blood too.

Amplification of TCR beta CDR3 regions was performed using RNA transcripts as template. TCR CDR3 underwent first-round RT-PCR with the HTBI primer set. TCRdb recomputed calls from the multiplex PCR reads with MiXCR, one row per CDR3 protein. The table has hundreds of thousands of distinct CDR3 sequences, 15% to 18% seen once. Fresh 10 ml peripheral blood yielded PBMCs. A note on this clonotype: Its antigen is unknown.

V gave up 3 bases and J gave up 0 bases, with 21 bases separating them. There are 20 residues in the CDR3. The germline V gene has CDR1 MNHGY and CDR2 SVAAGI. The chain employs TRBV6-9 and TRBJ1-6, with D possibly being TRBD1 (5 bases). This clonotype was obtained from a woman younger than 30 with Graves' hyperthyroidism. The source material was blood. Here the CDR3 reads CASSYPSQGKLSSYNSPLHF. CDR3 sequence (DNA): TGTGCCAGCAGTTACCCCAGCCAGGGAAAACTAAGCTCCTATAATTCACCCCTCCACTTT.